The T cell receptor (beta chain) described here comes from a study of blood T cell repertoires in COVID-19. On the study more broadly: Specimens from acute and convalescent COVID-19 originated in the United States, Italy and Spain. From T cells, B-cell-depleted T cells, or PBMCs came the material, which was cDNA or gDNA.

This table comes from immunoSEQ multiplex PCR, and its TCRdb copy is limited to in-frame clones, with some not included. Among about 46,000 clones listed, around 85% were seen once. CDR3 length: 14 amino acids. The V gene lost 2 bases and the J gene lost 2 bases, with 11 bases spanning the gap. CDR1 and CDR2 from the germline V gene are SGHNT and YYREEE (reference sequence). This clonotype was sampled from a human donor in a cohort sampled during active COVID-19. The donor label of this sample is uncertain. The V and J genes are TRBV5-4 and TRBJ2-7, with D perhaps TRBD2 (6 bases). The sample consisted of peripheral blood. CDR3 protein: CASSFGGKTYEQYF. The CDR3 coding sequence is TGTGCCAGCAGCTTTGGGGGGAAGACCTACGAGCAGTACTTC.